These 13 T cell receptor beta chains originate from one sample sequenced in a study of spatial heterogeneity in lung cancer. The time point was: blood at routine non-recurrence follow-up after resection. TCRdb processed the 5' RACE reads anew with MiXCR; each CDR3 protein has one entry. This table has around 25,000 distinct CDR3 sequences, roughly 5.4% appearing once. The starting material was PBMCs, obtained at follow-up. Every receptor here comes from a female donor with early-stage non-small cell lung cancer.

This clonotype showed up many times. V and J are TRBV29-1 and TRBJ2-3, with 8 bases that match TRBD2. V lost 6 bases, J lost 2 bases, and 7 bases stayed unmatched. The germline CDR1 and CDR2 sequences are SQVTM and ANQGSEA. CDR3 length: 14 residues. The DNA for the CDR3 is TGCAGCGTCGGACTAGCTAGGGCCACAGATACGCAGTATTTT. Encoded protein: CSVGLARATDTQYF.

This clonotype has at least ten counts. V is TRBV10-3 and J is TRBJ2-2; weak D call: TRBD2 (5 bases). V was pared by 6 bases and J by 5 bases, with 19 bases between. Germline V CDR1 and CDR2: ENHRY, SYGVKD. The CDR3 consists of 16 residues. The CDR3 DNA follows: TGTGCCATCAGCCGAACTAGTATTCTAGGAACCGGGGAGCTGTTTTTT. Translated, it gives CAISRTSILGTGELFF.

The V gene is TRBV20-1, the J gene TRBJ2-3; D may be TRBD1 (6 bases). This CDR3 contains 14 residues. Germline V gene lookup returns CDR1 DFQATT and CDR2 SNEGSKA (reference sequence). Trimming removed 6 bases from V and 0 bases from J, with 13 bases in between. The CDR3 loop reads CSAARRGSTDTQYF. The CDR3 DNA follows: TGCAGTGCCGCGAGAAGGGGGAGCACAGATACGCAGTATTTT.

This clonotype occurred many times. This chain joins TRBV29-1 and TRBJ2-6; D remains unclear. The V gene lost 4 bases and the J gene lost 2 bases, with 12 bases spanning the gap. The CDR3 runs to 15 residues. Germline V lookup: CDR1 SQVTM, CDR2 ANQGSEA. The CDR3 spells CSVGMGSTGANVLTF. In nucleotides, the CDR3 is TGCAGCGTTGGAATGGGTTCTACTGGGGCCAACGTCCTGACTTTC.

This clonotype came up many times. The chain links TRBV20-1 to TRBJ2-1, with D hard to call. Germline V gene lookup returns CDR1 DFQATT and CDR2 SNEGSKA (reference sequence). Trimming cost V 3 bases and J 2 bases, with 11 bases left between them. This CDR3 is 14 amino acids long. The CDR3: CSASGSVTYNEQFF. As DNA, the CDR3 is TGCAGTGCTAGTGGGTCAGTAACCTACAATGAGCAGTTCTTC.

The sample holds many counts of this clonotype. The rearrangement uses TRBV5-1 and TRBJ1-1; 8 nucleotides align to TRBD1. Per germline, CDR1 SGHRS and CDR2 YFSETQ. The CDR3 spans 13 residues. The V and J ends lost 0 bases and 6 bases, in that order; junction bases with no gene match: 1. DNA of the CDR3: TGCGCCAGCAGCTTGGGGGACAGGCCTGAAGCTTTCTTT. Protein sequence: CASSLGDRPEAFF.

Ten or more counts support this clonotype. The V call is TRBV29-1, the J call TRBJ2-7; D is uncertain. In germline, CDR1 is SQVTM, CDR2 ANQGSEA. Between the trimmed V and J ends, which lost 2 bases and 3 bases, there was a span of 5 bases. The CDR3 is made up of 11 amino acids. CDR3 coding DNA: TGCAGCGTTGAATTCAACTACGAGCAGTACTTC. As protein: CSVEFNYEQYF.

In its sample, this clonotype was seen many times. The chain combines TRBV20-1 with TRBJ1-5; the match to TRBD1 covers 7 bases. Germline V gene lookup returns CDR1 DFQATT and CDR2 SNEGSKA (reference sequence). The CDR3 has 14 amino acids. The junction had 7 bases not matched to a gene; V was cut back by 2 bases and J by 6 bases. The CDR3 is CSARLSTGSQPQHF. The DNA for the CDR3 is TGCAGTGCTAGACTTTCGACAGGGAGTCAGCCCCAGCATTTT.

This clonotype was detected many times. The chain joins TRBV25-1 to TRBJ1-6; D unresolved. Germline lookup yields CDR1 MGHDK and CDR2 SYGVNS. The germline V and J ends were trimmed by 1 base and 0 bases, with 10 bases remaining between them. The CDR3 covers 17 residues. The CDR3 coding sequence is TGTGCCAGCAGTGAATGGGCAGCTTCCTCCTATAATTCACCCCTCCACTTT. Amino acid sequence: CASSEWAASSYNSPLHF.

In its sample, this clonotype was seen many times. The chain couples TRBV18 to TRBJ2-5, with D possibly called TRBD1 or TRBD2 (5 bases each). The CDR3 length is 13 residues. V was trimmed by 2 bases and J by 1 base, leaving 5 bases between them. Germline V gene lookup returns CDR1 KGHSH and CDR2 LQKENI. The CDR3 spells CASSPGTQETQYF. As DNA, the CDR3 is TGTGCCAGCTCACCAGGGACCCAAGAGACCCAGTACTTC.

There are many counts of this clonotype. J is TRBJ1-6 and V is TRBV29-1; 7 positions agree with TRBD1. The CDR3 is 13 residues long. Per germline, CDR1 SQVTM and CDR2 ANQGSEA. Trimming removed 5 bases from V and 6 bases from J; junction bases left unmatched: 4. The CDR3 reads CSVRDSGNSPLHF. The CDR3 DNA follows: TGCAGCGTTCGGGACAGTGGTAATTCACCCCTCCACTTT.

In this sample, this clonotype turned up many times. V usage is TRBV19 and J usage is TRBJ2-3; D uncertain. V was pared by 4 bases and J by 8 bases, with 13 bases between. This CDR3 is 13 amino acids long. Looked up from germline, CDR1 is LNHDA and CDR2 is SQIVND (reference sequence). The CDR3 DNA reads TGTGCCAGTAGTAAGGGTCCATTGGGTACGCAGTATTTT. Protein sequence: CASSKGPLGTQYF.

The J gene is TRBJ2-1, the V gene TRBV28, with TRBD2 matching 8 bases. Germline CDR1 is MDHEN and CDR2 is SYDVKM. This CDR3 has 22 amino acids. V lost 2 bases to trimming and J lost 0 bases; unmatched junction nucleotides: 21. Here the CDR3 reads CASSLGQARFAGGTYSYNEQFF. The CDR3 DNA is TGTGCCAGCAGTTTAGGGCAGGCCCGTTTTGCGGGAGGCACATACTCCTACAATGAGCAGTTCTTC.